This entry lists 24 T cell receptor beta chains sequenced from one sample in a study of cytomegalovirus exposure and HLA in healthy donors. The PCR ran on 60 Vbeta and 13 Jbeta primers. Profiling relied on immunoSEQ multiplex PCR, and the TCRdb table lists in-frame clones only, not all of them. This table holds 90,000 to 110,000 clones, around 76% found once. Sequencing input: PBMCs. These receptors all stem from a middle-aged man in good health and CMV-seropositive.

This clone was seen more than once but under ten times. This chain joins TRBV5-4 and TRBJ1-2; no clear D gene. Germline V gene sequence: CDR1 SGHNT, CDR2 YYREEE (reference sequence). The CDR3 totals 15 residues. Trimming pared 0 bases from V and 1 base from J, leaving 10 bases between. CDR3 protein: CASSLGAGNNYGYTF. For the CDR3, the DNA is TGTGCCAGCAGCTTGGGGGCGGGGAATAACTATGGCTACACCTTC.

The J gene is TRBJ1-6, the V gene TRBV4-3, with 7 positions matching TRBD1. This CDR3 comprises 16 residues. V trimming: 0 bases; J trimming: 9 bases; junction bases outside the gene matches: 8. Germline V CDR1 and CDR2: LGHNA, YSLEER. In nucleotides, the CDR3 is TGCGCCAGCAGCCAAGATGTGACAGGGTCTATTTCACCCCTCCACTTT. Translating gives CASSQDVTGSISPLHF.

The rearrangement joins TRBV15 to TRBJ2-7, with D perhaps TRBD1 (6 bases). The CDR3 totals 15 residues. CDR1 is LNHNV and CDR2 is YYDKDF in the germline V gene (reference sequence). V was trimmed by 5 bases and J by 0 bases, leaving 14 bases between them. This CDR3 reads CATSPGVGGSYEQYF. The CDR3 DNA reads as TGTGCCACCAGCCCGGGTGTAGGGGGCTCCTACGAGCAGTACTTC.

V usage is TRBV4-1 and J usage is TRBJ2-4; 13 bases align to TRBD2. Germline V CDR1 and CDR2: MGHRA, YSYEKL. With 1 base clipped from V and 0 bases from J, the junction kept 12 bases outside the gene matches. This CDR3 has 21 residues. This chain's CDR3 is CASSQGERTSGGGLAKNIQYF. Written as DNA, the CDR3 is TGCGCCAGCAGCCAAGGAGAGCGAACTAGCGGGGGGGGACTAGCCAAAAACATTCAGTACTTC.

This chain links TRBV5-4 with TRBJ2-3, with 10 bases identical to TRBD1. The CDR3 runs to 16 residues. CDR1 and CDR2 from the germline V gene are SGHNT and YYREEE (reference sequence). After removal of 4 bases from V and 2 bases from J, the junction contained 7 bases not matched to a gene. In nucleotides, the CDR3 is TGTGCCAGCAGCACCCTGGACAGGGGGAACACAGATACGCAGTATTTT. Translated: CASSTLDRGNTDTQYF.

The chain uses TRBV5-5 and TRBJ2-2; D possibly corresponds to TRBD1 (6 bases). Looked up from germline, CDR1 is SGHKS and CDR2 is YYEKEE (reference sequence). CDR3 length equals 17 residues. Trimming shortened V by 1 base and J by 2 bases, and 15 bases separated the two germline ends. The CDR3 reads CASSLRAGEINTGELFF. The CDR3 DNA reads as TGTGCCAGCAGCTTGAGGGCAGGGGAAATAAACACCGGGGAGCTGTTTTTT.

J is TRBJ1-4 and V is TRBV28, with 7 bases lining up with TRBD1. After removal of 8 bases from V and 6 bases from J, the junction contained 24 bases not matched to a gene. The germline CDR1 and CDR2 sequences are MDHEN and SYDVKM. The CDR3 loop spans 19 amino acids. CDR3 protein: CASRFTPHGRGSIYEKLFF. CDR3 in DNA: TGTGCCAGCCGATTTACCCCTCATGGCAGGGGGAGTATCTATGAAAAACTGTTTTTT.

This CDR3 is CASSESLASYSYNEQFF. CDR3 DNA sequence: TGTGCCAGCAGCGAGTCCCTAGCGTCCTACTCCTACAATGAGCAGTTCTTC. The J gene is TRBJ2-1, the V gene TRBV9; possible D gene TRBD2, 6 bases. Germline CDR1 SGDLS, CDR2 YYNGEE. Deletions cut 3 bases from V and 0 bases from J, with 16 bases between. The CDR3 totals 17 residues.

The gene calls are TRBV29-1 and TRBJ2-7, with D unresolved. Trimming removed 4 bases from V and 2 bases from J, with 12 bases in between. The CDR3 runs to 13 residues. Germline CDR1 and CDR2: SQVTM and ANQGSEA. The CDR3 loop is CSVVNTNTYEQYF. In nucleotides, the CDR3 is TGCAGCGTTGTCAACACAAACACCTACGAGCAGTACTTC.

V usage is TRBV7-9 and J usage is TRBJ1-2; 7 bases align to TRBD1. The CDR3 totals 15 residues. The J segment lost 4 bases and the V segment lost 3 bases, leaving 8 bases of the junction unmatched. Germline lookup yields CDR1 SEHNR and CDR2 FQNEAQ (reference sequence). The CDR3 sequence is CASSFAGTAGYGYTF. The CDR3 nucleotides read TGTGCCAGCAGCTTCGCTGGGACAGCGGGCTATGGCTACACCTTC.

Only one count was recorded for this clone. The chain has TRBV30 and TRBJ1-2; 10 bases agree with TRBD1. The V gene end was trimmed by 3 bases and the J gene end by 6 bases; junction bases not matched to a gene: 10. From germline, CDR1 is GTSNPN and CDR2 SVGIG (reference sequence). This CDR3 is built from 15 residues. CDR3 nucleotide sequence: TGTGCCTGGAGAGAGACAGGGGGCGTGTTGCATGGCTACACCTTC. Protein sequence: CAWRETGGVLHGYTF.

This chain joins TRBV9 and TRBJ1-2, with 8 bases matching TRBD1. CDR3 size: 14 residues. The V segment lost 3 bases and the J segment 6 bases; nucleotides outside the gene matches: 7. Looked up from germline, CDR1 is SGDLS and CDR2 is YYNGEE. Here the CDR3 DNA reads TGTGCCAGCAGCGGAACAGGGGGAAGGAATGGCTACACCTTC. Its protein product is CASSGTGGRNGYTF.

The chain carries TRBV7-9 and TRBJ2-1, with 10 bases that match TRBD2. CDR3 size: 16 residues. V shed 1 base and J 8 bases; nucleotides not matched to a gene: 8. Germline assignment: CDR1 SEHNR and CDR2 FQNEAQ (reference sequence). The CDR3 DNA follows: TGTGCCAGCAGCTTAGGTCCTAGCGGGAGTAGCGATGAGCAGTTCTTC. It translates to CASSLGPSGSSDEQFF.

V is TRBV30 and J is TRBJ2-7; a possible D gene is TRBD1 (6 bases). Trimming cost V 2 bases and J 2 bases, with 10 bases left between them. The CDR3 runs 13 residues. CDR1 is GTSNPN and CDR2 is SVGIG in the germline V gene (reference sequence). CDR3 sequence (DNA): TGTGCCTGGAGTCAGGGGATTACCTACGAGCAGTACTTC. Its protein is CAWSQGITYEQYF.

The rearrangement links TRBV5-1 to TRBJ2-2; 9 bases are shared with TRBD2. CDR3 length: 16 amino acids. Germline lookup yields CDR1 SGHRS and CDR2 YFSETQ. V was pared by 5 bases and J by 7 bases, with 12 bases of the junction left unmatched. The CDR3 bases are TGCGCCAGCAGGGGAATACCGGGACTAGCAGGCGGGGAGCTGTTTTTT. It encodes CASRGIPGLAGGELFF.

Only a few counts were recorded for this clone. This chain joins TRBV30 and TRBJ1-2, with a tentative D call TRBD1 (6 bases). Between the trimmed V and J ends, which lost 4 bases and 4 bases, there was a span of 13 bases. This CDR3 has 13 amino acids. The germline V gene encodes CDR1 GTSNPN and CDR2 SVGIG (reference sequence). CDR3 nucleotides: TGTGCCTGGAAGCAGACAGGATTCTATGGCTACACCTTC. It encodes CAWKQTGFYGYTF. Full variable domain (missing parts from reference TRBV30 and TRBJ1-2): SQTIHQWPATLVQPVGSPLSLECTVEGTSNPNLYWYRQAAGRGLQLLFYSVGIGQISSEVPQNLSASRPQDRQFILSSKKLLLSDSGFYLCAWKQTGFYGYTFGSGTRLTVV.

The rearrangement joins TRBV28 to TRBJ1-1; D unclear. Germline assignment: CDR1 MDHEN and CDR2 SYDVKM. The ends were cut back, 3 bases at V and 5 bases at J, with 10 bases in the middle. This CDR3 has 13 residues. The chain's CDR3 is CASSFPGVTEAFF. CDR3 in DNA: TGTGCCAGCAGTTTTCCCGGAGTGACTGAAGCTTTCTTT. The full variable domain, in which reference TRBV28 and TRBJ1-1 provide the parts outside the CDR3, is DVKVTQSSRYLVKRTGEKVFLECVQDMDHENMFWYRQDPGLGLRLIYFSYDVKMKEKGDIPEGYSVSREKKERFSLILESASTNQTSMYLCASSFPGVTEAFFGQGTRLTVV.

The chain employs TRBV27 and TRBJ2-5, with TRBD1 identical over 7 bases. The J call is doubtful: the DNA matches TRBJ2-7 better. Germline V gene sequence: CDR1 MNHEY, CDR2 SMNVEV (reference sequence). There are 14 residues in the CDR3. The CDR3 spells CASSLRGGSYEQYF. CDR3 DNA: TGTGCCAGCAGTTTAAGAGGGGGCAGTTACGAGCAGTACTTC.

This chain joins TRBV30 and TRBJ2-1; a weak D match, TRBD2 (5 bases). V was trimmed by 5 bases and J by 4 bases, leaving 15 bases between them. The germline V gene has CDR1 GTSNPN and CDR2 SVGIG (reference sequence). There are 14 residues in the CDR3. This chain's CDR3 is CAWGSGAGYNEQFF. The DNA for the CDR3 is TGTGCCTGGGGGAGCGGAGCTGGTTACAATGAGCAGTTCTTC.

J is TRBJ1-5 and V is TRBV5-6, with D perhaps matching TRBD1 (6 bases). Trimming cost V 2 bases and J 2 bases, with 11 bases left between them. Germline CDR1 SGHDT, CDR2 YYEEEE. This CDR3 spans 15 amino acids. CDR3 residues: CASSFGQRRNQPQHF. CDR3 DNA: TGTGCCAGCAGCTTTGGACAGCGACGCAATCAGCCCCAGCATTTT. Filled out from reference TRBV5-6 and TRBJ1-5, the complete variable domain reads DAGVTQSPTHLIKTRGQQVTLRCSPKSGHDTVSWYQQALGQGPQFIFQYYEEEERQRGNFPDRFSGHQFPNYSSELNVNALLLGDSALYLCASSFGQRRNQPQHFGDGTRLSIL.

V gene TRBV28 combines with J gene TRBJ1-5; tentative D call: TRBD1 (5 bases). The CDR3 is 16 amino acids. Looked up from germline, CDR1 is MDHEN and CDR2 is SYDVKM. V lost 3 bases to trimming and J lost 2 bases, with 14 bases between them. In DNA, the CDR3 is TGTGCCAGCAGTTTGGGGCGGCAGGCGGGCAATCAGCCCCAGCATTTT. Translating gives CASSLGRQAGNQPQHF. The variable domain in full, completed from reference TRBV28 and TRBJ1-5, reads DVKVTQSSRYLVKRTGEKVFLECVQDMDHENMFWYRQDPGLGLRLIYFSYDVKMKEKGDIPEGYSVSREKKERFSLILESASTNQTSMYLCASSLGRQAGNQPQHFGDGTRLSIL.

The rearrangement links TRBV12-5 to TRBJ1-4; 8 bases match TRBD1. The CDR3 covers 15 residues. V lost 7 bases and J lost 5; bases outside the gene matches: 9. Germline lookup yields CDR1 LGHNT and CDR2 FRNRAP. The CDR3 DNA sequence: TGTGCTAGTGCAATCCCCGGACAGGGAAATGAAAAACTGTTTTTT. Its translation is CASAIPGQGNEKLFF.

V usage is TRBV5-6 and J usage is TRBJ1-5; 9 nucleotides agree with TRBD1. V was clipped by 4 bases and J by 6 bases; unmatched bases: 8. Germline V gene data show CDR1 as SGHDT and CDR2 as YYEEEE. The CDR3 is 15 amino acids. The CDR3: CASSPSTGGGQPQHF. The CDR3 DNA is TGTGCCAGCAGCCCATCGACAGGGGGGGGTCAGCCCCAGCATTTT. The full variable domain, with the rest looked up from reference TRBV5-6 and TRBJ1-5, is DAGVTQSPTHLIKTRGQQVTLRCSPKSGHDTVSWYQQALGQGPQFIFQYYEEEERQRGNFPDRFSGHQFPNYSSELNVNALLLGDSALYLCASSPSTGGGQPQHFGDGTRLSIL.

The rearrangement links TRBV10-2 to TRBJ1-2; TRBD1 might be the D (6 bases). The V gene lost 2 bases and the J gene lost 7 bases, with 14 bases spanning the gap. The germline V gene encodes CDR1 WSHSY and CDR2 SAAADI. The CDR3 runs to 14 residues. The CDR3, as DNA: TGCGCCAGCAGTGAGAATACCGGGACATCTGGCTACACCTTC. Residues: CASSENTGTSGYTF.